This section outlines one T cell receptor beta chain sequence together with its context. The CDR3 end lies 3 residues beyond the end of the read and is filled in from the germline J gene. The source of the sample is a study of T cells in women clearing cervical HPV infection. CDR3 length: 12 residues. Looked up from germline, CDR1 is SGHDN and CDR2 is FVKESK. Clones were sequenced by immunoSEQ multiplex PCR, and TCRdb holds only the in-frame ones, with some missing. Its table lists 15,000 to 20,000 clones. The chain recombines TRBV14 with TRBJ1-1, with TRBD1 identical over 9 bases. This receptor was identified in a woman aged 18-69 years with a cervical HPV16 infection that either progressed to CIN3+ or cleared (not recorded which). Material for sequencing was blood buffy coat. The CDR3 loop is CASSRGGTGAFF. CDR3 DNA (partial): TGTGCCAGCAGCCGGGGTGGGACAGGG.